This T cell receptor beta chain is drawn from a study of blood T cells in healthy people across ages. General study points: Age advanced and TCR beta diversity per million T cells fell, roughly linearly. Long-lived donors exceeded aged donors in naive CD4+ cells and diversity.

Through a sample-barcoded 5' primer and a J-beta primer mix, a second PCR was run for roughly 7 to 11 cycles. One entry per CDR3 protein results from TCRdb running MiXCR on the 5' RACE reads. The sample holds under 2,000,000 distinct CDR3 sequences, around 48% seen once. Trimming cost V 4 bases and J 7 bases, with 12 bases left between them. This CDR3 spans 13 amino acids. CDR1 and CDR2 (germline): MNHEY, SVGEGT. About this clonotype: Its antigen is undetermined.

V usage is TRBV6-2 or TRBV6-3 and J usage is TRBJ2-3; D may be TRBD1 (6 bases). The material sequenced was blood. The receptor comes from a woman in her 40s in good health. CDR3 protein: CASSSNRAYTQYF. CDR3 coding DNA: TGTGCCAGCAGTTCCAACAGGGCCTATACGCAGTATTTT.